This T cell receptor (beta chain) was profiled in a study of control samples from healthy donors and cancer patients. V dropped 8 bases and J dropped 0 bases, with 11 bases sitting between them. Germline CDR1 PRHDT, CDR2 FYEKMQ (reference sequence). The CDR3 consists of 14 residues. Assay used: immunoSEQ multiplex PCR; TCRdb lists only in-frame clones, some missing. The data show some 120,000 clones, about 93% seen once. This TCR came from a man aged 25 to 45 in good health. The specimen was blood. The gene calls are TRBV13 and TRBJ2-1; tentatively, D is TRBD2 (6 bases). The CDR3 sequence: CASSRRGSYNEQFF. The CDR3 nucleotides read TGTGCCAGCTCGAGGAGGGGCTCCTACAATGAGCAGTTCTTC.